The T cell receptor (beta chain) described here comes from a study of T-cell reconstitution after alpha-beta-depleted transplantation in children. Overall study findings and caveats: Where alpha-beta T cells came from about two months after transplant was reportedly several hundred expanded graft clones. For some patients, TCRbeta diversity was high at day 60 because of recipient T cells and thymic progenitors that survived. Once a year had passed after transplant, T-cell counts and diversity came mostly from newly produced T cells.

For TCRbeta, the library was prepared with unique molecular identifiers. One entry per CDR3 protein, called by TCRdb with MiXCR from the PCR reads. Found here are more than 500,000 distinct CDR3 sequences, more than 9.5% of them singletons; the top ten hold less than 15%. Germline loops: CDR1 SGHRS, CDR2 YFSETQ. Deletions cut 4 bases from V and 0 bases from J, with 11 bases between. The CDR3 extends over 16 amino acids. Only a few counts were recorded for this clonotype. Its cognate antigen is unknown. This chain links TRBV5-1 with TRBJ2-6; D is perhaps TRBD2 (5 bases). The material sequenced was PBMCs, mostly from graft donor cells, taken 180 days after TCRalphabeta/CD19-depleted stem cell transplant. The sequence was obtained from a female patient aged 2 to 10 who had a stem cell transplant for aplastic anemia, so the T cells may come from the graft donor. The CDR3 DNA reads TGCGCCAGCAGCCCGGCCCGGGGCTCTGGGGCCAACGTCCTGACTTTC. It encodes CASSPARGSGANVLTF. Supplemented by reference TRBV5-1 and TRBJ2-6, the full variable domain reads KAGVTQTPRYLIKTRGQQVTLSCSPISGHRSVSWYQQTPGQGLQFLFEYFSETQRNKGNFPGRFSGRQFSNSRSEMNVSTLELGDSALYLCASSPARGSGANVLTFGAGSRLTVL.